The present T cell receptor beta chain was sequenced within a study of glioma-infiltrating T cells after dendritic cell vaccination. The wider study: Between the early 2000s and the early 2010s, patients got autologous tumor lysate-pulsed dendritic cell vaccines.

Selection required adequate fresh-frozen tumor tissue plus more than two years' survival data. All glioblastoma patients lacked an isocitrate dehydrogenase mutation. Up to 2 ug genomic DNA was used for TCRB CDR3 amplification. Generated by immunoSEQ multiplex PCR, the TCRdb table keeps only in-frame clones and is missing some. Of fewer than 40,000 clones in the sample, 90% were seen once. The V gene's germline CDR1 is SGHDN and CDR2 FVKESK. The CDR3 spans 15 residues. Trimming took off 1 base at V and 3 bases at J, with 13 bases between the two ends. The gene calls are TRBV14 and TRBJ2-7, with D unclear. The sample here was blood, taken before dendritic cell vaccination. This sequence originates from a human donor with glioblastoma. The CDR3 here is CASSQVASKVYEQYF. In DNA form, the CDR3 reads TGTGCCAGCAGCCAAGTGGCAAGTAAAGTCTACGAGCAGTACTTC.